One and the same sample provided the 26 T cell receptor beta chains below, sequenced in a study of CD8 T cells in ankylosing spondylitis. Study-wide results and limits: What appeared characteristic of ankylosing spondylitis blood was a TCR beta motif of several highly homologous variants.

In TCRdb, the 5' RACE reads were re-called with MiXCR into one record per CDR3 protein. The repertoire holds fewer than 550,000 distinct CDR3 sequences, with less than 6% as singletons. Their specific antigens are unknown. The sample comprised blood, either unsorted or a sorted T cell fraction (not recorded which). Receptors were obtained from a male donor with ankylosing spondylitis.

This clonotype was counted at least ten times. CDR3 bases: TGCAGTGCACCACAGGGGAACATTCAGTACTTC. This encodes CSAPQGNIQYF. The genes are TRBV20-1 and TRBJ2-4; 7 nucleotides match TRBD1. The CDR3 loop spans 11 amino acids. The germline V gene encodes CDR1 DFQATT and CDR2 SNEGSKA (reference sequence). J was trimmed by 7 bases and V by 6 bases; bases with no gene match: 3.

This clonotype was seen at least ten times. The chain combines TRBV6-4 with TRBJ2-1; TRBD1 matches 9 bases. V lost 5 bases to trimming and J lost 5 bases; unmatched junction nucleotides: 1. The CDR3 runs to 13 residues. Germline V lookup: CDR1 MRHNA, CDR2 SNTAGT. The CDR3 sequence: CASSRDRDNEQFF. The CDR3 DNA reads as TGTGCCAGCAGTCGGGACAGGGACAATGAGCAGTTCTTC.

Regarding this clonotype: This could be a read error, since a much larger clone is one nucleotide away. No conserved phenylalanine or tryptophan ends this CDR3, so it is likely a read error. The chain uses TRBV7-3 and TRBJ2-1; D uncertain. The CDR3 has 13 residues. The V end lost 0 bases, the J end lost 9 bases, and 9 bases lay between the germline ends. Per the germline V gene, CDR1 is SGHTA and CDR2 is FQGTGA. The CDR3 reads CASSLTAEVEQFL. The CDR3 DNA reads TGTGCCAGCAGCTTAACAGCCGAAGTTGAGCAGTTCCTC.

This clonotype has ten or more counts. The CDR3 DNA reads as TGTGCCAGCAGCTTAGTACGGGGAGCAGTTGGGCAGTTCTTC. Protein product: CASSLVRGAVGQFF. This chain joins TRBV11-2 and TRBJ2-1; TRBD2 is a possible D gene (5 bases). The CDR3 has 14 amino acids. Trimming stripped 1 base from V and 12 bases from J, with 16 bases between. The germline CDR1 and CDR2 sequences are SGHAT and FQNNGV.

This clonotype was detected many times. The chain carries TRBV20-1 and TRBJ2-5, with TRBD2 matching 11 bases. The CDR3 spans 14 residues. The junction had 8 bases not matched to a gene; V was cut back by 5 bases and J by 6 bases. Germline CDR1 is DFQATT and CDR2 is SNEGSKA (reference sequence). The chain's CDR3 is CSASSGGWGKTQYF. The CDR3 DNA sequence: TGCAGTGCTTCTAGCGGGGGGTGGGGCAAGACCCAGTACTTC.

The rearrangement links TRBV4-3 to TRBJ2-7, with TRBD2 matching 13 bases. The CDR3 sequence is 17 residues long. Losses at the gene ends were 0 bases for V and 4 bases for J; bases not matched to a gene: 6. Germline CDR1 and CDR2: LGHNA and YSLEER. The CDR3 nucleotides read TGCGCCAGCAGCCAAGACAGGACTAGCGGGAGTCAGTACGAGCAGTACTTC. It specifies CASSQDRTSGSQYEQYF.

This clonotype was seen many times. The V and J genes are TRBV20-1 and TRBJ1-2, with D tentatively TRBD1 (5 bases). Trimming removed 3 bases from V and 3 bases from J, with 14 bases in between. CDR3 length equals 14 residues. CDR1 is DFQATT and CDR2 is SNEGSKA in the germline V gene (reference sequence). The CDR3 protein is CSARGDGGDYGYTF. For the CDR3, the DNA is TGCAGTGCTAGGGGGGACGGCGGGGACTATGGCTACACCTTC.

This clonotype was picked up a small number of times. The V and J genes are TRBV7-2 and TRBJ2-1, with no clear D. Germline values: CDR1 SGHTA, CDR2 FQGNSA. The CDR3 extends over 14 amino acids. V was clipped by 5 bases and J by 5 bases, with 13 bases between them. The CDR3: CASSLGPYNNEQFF. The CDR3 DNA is TGTGCCAGCAGCCTAGGACCGTACAACAATGAGCAGTTCTTC.

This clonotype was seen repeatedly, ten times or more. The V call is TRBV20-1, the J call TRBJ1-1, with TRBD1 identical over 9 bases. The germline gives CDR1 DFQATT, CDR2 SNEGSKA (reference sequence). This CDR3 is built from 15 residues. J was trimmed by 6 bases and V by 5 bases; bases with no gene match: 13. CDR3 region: CSAGIAGTGKSEAFF. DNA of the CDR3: TGCAGTGCTGGTATTGCCGGGACAGGGAAGTCTGAAGCTTTCTTT.

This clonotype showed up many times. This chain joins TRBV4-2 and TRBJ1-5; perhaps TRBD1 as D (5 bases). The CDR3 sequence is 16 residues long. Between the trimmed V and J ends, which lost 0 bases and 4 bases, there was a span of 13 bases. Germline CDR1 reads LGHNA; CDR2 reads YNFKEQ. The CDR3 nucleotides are TGTGCCAGCAGCCAAGATCTCATTGGGGCTAATCAGCCCCAGCATTTT. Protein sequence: CASSQDLIGANQPQHF.

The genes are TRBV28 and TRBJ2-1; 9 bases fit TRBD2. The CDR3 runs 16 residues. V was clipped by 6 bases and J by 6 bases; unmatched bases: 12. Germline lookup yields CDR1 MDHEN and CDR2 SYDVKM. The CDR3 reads CASRTLAGEPVNEQFF. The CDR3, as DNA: TGTGCCAGCAGGACTTTAGCGGGAGAGCCGGTCAATGAGCAGTTCTTC. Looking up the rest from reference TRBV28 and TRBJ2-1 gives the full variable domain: DVKVTQSSRYLVKRTGEKVFLECVQDMDHENMFWYRQDPGLGLRLIYFSYDVKMKEKGDIPEGYSVSREKKERFSLILESASTNQTSMYLCASRTLAGEPVNEQFFGPGTRLTVL.

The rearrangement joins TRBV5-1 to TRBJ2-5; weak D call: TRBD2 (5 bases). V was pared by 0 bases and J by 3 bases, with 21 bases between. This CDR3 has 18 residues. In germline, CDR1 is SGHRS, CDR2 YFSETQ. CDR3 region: CASSLAIVFGGPEETQYF. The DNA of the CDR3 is TGCGCCAGCAGCTTGGCCATAGTATTCGGCGGGCCAGAAGAGACCCAGTACTTC.

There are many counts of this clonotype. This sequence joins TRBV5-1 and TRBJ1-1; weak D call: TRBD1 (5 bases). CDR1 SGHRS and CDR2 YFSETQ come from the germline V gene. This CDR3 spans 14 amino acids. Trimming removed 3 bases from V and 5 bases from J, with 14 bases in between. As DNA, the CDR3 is TGCGCCAGCAGCTCGGGGGAATGGGGGACTGAAGCTTTCTTT. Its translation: CASSSGEWGTEAFF.

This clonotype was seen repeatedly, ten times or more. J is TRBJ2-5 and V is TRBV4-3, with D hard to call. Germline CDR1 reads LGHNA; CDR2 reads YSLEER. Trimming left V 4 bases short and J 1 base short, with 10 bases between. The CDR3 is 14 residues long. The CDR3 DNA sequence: TGCGCCAGCAGCCGAGGAGATAGCCAAGAGACCCAGTACTTC. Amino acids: CASSRGDSQETQYF.

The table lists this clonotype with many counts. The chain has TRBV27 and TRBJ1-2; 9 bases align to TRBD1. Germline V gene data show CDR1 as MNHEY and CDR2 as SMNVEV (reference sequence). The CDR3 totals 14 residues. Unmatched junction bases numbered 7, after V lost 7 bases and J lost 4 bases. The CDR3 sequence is CASKMDRGPYGYTF. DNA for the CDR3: TGTGCCAGCAAAATGGACAGGGGACCCTATGGCTACACCTTC.

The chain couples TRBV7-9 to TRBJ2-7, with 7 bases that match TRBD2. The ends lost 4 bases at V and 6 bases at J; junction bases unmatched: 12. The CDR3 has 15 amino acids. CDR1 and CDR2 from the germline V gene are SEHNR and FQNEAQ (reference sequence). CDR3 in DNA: TGTGCCAGCAGCTCCTGGGGGGGGACCAACCCCGAGCAGTACTTC. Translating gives CASSSWGGTNPEQYF.

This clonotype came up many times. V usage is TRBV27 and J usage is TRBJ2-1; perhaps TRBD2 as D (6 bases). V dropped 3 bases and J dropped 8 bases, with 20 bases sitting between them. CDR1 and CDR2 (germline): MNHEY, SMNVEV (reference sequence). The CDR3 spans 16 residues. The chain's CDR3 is CASSFSGRHDSDEQFF. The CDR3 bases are TGTGCCAGCAGTTTTAGCGGCCGACACGACTCCGATGAGCAGTTCTTC.

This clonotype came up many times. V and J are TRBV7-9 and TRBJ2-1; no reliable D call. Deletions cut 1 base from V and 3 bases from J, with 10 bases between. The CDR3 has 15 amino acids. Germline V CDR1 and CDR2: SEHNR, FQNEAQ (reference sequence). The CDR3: CASSLVYSSYNEQFF. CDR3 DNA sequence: TGTGCCAGCAGCTTAGTATACTCAAGCTACAATGAGCAGTTCTTC.

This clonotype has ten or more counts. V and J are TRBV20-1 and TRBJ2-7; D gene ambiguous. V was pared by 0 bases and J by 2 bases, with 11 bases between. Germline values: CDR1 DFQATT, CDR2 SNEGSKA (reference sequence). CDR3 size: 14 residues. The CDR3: CSARDPTTTYEQYF. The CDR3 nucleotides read TGCAGTGCTAGAGATCCCACTACCACCTACGAGCAGTACTTC.

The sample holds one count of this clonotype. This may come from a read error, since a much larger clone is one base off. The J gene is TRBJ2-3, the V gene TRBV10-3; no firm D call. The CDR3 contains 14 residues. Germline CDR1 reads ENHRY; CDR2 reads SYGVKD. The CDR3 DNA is TGTGCCATCACCGACGTGAAGAGCACAGCTACGCAGTATTTT. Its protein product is CAITDVKSTATQYF.

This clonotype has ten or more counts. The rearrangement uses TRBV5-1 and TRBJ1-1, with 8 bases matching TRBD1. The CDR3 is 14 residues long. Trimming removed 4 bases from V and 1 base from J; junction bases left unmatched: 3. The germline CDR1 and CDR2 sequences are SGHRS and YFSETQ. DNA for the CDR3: TGCGCCAGCAGCGGACAGGGCGAGAACACTGAAGCTTTCTTT. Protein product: CASSGQGENTEAFF.

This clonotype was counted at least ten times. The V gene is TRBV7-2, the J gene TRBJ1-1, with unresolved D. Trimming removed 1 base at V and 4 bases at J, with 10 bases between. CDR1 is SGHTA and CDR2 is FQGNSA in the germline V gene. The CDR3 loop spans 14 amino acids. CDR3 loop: CASSLEAITTEAFF. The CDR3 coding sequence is TGTGCCAGCAGCTTAGAAGCCATAACCACTGAAGCTTTCTTT.

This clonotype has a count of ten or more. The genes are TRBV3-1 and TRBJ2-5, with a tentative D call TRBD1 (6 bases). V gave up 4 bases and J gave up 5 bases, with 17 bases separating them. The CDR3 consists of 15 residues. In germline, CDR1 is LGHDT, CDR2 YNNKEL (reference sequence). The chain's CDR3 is CASSPKDSPRETQYF. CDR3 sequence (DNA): TGTGCCAGCAGCCCGAAGGACAGCCCCAGGGAGACCCAGTACTTC.

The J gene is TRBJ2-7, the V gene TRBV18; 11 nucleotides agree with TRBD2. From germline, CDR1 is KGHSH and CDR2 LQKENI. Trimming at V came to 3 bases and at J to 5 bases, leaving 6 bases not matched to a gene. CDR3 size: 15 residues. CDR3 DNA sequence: TGTGCCAGCTCACCCCCGCGGACTAGCGGGCACGAGCAGTACTTC. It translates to CASSPPRTSGHEQYF.

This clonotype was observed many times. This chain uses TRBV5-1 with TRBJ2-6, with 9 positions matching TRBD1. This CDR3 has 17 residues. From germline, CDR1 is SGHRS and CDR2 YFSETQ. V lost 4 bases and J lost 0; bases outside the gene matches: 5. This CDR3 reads CASSPGTGFSGANVLTF. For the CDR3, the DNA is TGCGCCAGCAGCCCCGGGACAGGGTTCTCTGGGGCCAACGTCCTGACTTTC.

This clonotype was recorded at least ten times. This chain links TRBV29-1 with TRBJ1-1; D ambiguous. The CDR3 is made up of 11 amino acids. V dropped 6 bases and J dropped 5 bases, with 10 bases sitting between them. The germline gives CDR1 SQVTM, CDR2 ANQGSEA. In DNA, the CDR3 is TGCAGCGTAACGTCAGATACTGAAGCTTTCTTT. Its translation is CSVTSDTEAFF. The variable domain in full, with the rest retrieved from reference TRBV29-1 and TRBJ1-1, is SAVISQKPSRDICQRGTSLTIQCQVDSQVTMMFWYRQQPGQSLTLIATANQGSEATYESGFVIDKFPISRPNLTFSTLTVSNMSPEDSSIYLCSVTSDTEAFFGQGTRLTVV.